This T cell receptor (beta chain) is from a study of T cells in Graves' hyperthyroidism and ophthalmopathy. Study outcomes and limitations: Ophthalmopathy stood apart from stable hyperthyroidism in a 13 V-J model.

Authors of the study amplified TCR beta CDR3 regions from RNA transcripts. A set of HTBI primers served as the primers for a first-round RT-PCR of the TCR CDR3. TCRdb re-derived calls from the multiplex PCR reads in MiXCR, one entry per CDR3 protein. The sample has about 300,000 distinct CDR3 sequences, roughly a fifth seen once. The sample holds many counts of this clonotype. What it recognizes is unknown. Disease duration was under 3 months in the ophthalmopathy patients, who also had a Clinical Activity Score of at least 3 and a NOSPECS grade of at least 4. The study left out patients who had uncontrolled infection, other autoimmune disease, pregnancy or lactation. Deletions cut 2 bases from V and 5 bases from J, with 9 bases between. CDR1 is ENHRY and CDR2 is SYGVKD in the germline V gene. The length of the CDR3 is 13 residues.

This rearrangement joins TRBV10-3 to TRBJ2-5, with a possible D match to TRBD2 (5 bases). Sequencing was carried out using blood. This clonotype was obtained from a man aged 50-59 years with Graves' ophthalmopathy. The CDR3 reads CAISEVKRETQYF. The CDR3 nucleotides are TGTGCCATCAGTGAGGTGAAGCGGGAGACCCAGTACTTC.